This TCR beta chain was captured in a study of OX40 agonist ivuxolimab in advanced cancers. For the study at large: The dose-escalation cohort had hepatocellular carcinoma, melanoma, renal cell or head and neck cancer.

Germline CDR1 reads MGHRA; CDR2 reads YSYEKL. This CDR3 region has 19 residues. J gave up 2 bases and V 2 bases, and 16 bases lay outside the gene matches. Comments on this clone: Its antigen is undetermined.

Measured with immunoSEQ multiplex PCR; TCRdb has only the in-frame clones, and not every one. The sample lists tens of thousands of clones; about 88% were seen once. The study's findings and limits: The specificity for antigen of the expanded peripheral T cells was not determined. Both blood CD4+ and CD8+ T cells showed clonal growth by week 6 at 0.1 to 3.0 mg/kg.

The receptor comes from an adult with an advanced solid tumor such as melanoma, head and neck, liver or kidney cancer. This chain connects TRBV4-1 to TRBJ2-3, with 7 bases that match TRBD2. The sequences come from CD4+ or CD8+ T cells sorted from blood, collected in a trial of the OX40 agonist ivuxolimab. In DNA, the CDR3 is TGCGCCAGCAGCCAAACCCCCGGGGCTAGCGGAGGGGACACAGATACGCAGTATTTT. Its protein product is CASSQTPGASGGDTDTQYF.